These 22 T cell receptor beta chains were all obtained from the same sample, sequenced in a study of T cell changes during pregnancy in multiple sclerosis. TCRdb keeps only in-frame clones here, not all; method: immunoSEQ multiplex PCR. The sample consists of 45,000 to 70,000 clones, roughly 90% of them appearing once. Sample: CD4+ T cells from peripheral blood mononuclear cells, taken after pregnancy. The receptors come from a female donor with multiple sclerosis, enrolled in a pregnancy study.

This chain links TRBV18 with TRBJ2-7; D perhaps matches TRBD1 (6 bases). Germline loops: CDR1 KGHSH, CDR2 LQKENI. Trimming left V 2 bases short and J 3 bases short, with 11 bases between. The CDR3 is made up of 14 amino acids. CDR3 region: CASSPGGRGYEQYF. The CDR3 DNA reads as TGTGCCAGCTCACCAGGGGGCAGGGGCTACGAGCAGTACTTC. Using reference TRBV18 and TRBJ2-7 for the parts outside the CDR3, the full variable domain is NAGVMQNPRHLVRRRGQEARLRCSPMKGHSHVYWYRQLPEEGLKFMVYLQKENIIDESGMPKERFSAEFPKEGPSILRIQQVVRGDSAAYFCASSPGGRGYEQYFGPGTRLTVT.

The chain has TRBV4-2 and TRBJ2-4; TRBD2 might be the D (5 bases). Between the trimmed V and J ends, which lost 8 bases and 2 bases, there was a span of 28 bases. The CDR3 extends over 19 amino acids. Germline CDR1 is LGHNA and CDR2 is YNFKEQ. The CDR3 DNA sequence: TGTGCCAGCTCCCTTAGTCATTTGGACGGCGCCGGGACCAAAAACATTCAGTACTTC. Its protein is CASSLSHLDGAGTKNIQYF.

The chain recombines TRBV18 with TRBJ1-2; 7 nucleotides match TRBD1. V was pared by 4 bases and J by 7 bases, with 6 bases of the junction left unmatched. Germline CDR1 reads KGHSH; CDR2 reads LQKENI. The CDR3 extends over 13 amino acids. CDR3 in amino acids: CASSLDRVRGYTF. The CDR3 nucleotides read TGTGCCAGCTCACTCGACAGGGTACGTGGCTACACCTTC.

The rearrangement joins TRBV7-2 to TRBJ1-2, with D perhaps TRBD1 (5 bases). With 1 base removed from V and 4 bases from J, the gap between germline ends came to 13 bases. The CDR3 extends over 15 amino acids. Germline lookup yields CDR1 SGHTA and CDR2 FQGNSA. The CDR3 DNA sequence: TGTGCCAGCAGCTTAGATGACAGTGTCCCCTATGGCTACACCTTC. Residues: CASSLDDSVPYGYTF.

The chain uses TRBV5-1 and TRBJ1-2, with 11 bases identical to TRBD1. The length of the CDR3 is 21 residues. V lost 4 bases, J lost 4 bases, and 24 bases stayed unmatched. Per germline, CDR1 SGHRS and CDR2 YFSETQ. CDR3 sequence: CASSPPVRSRDRGIQFYGYTF. The CDR3 DNA reads TGCGCCAGCAGCCCGCCCGTAAGGAGTCGGGACAGGGGGATACAATTCTATGGCTACACCTTC.

V is TRBV2 and J is TRBJ2-1; 9 bases line up with TRBD2. Unmatched junction bases numbered 16, after V lost 7 bases and J lost 0 bases. The CDR3 length is 19 residues. Germline CDR1 is SNHLY and CDR2 is FYNNEI. The CDR3 here is CASTTPRRGGFPSYNEQFF. In nucleotides, the CDR3 is TGTGCCAGCACAACCCCCCGGCGGGGGGGTTTCCCCTCCTACAATGAGCAGTTCTTC.

The V gene is TRBV30, the J gene TRBJ1-1; TRBD1 is a possible D gene (6 bases). CDR3 length: 14 amino acids. V was pared by 4 bases and J by 4 bases, with 16 bases between. Germline V gene lookup returns CDR1 GTSNPN and CDR2 SVGIG (reference sequence). Here the CDR3 DNA reads TGTGCCTGGAACTCCGGGATAGGGGGCACTGAAGCTTTCTTT. Translated, it gives CAWNSGIGGTEAFF.

The V gene is TRBV7-6, the J gene TRBJ1-4; 8 nucleotides match TRBD1. Germline lookup yields CDR1 SGHVS and CDR2 FNYEAQ. The trim removed 6 bases at V and 8 bases at J, leaving 11 bases unmatched. The CDR3 runs 15 residues. CDR3 in amino acids: CASSSGGALFEKLFF. The DNA for the CDR3 is TGTGCCAGCAGTTCAGGGGGCGCGTTGTTCGAAAAACTGTTTTTT. Filled out from reference TRBV7-6 and TRBJ1-4, the complete variable domain reads GAGVSQSPRYKVTKRGQDVALRCDPISGHVSLYWYRQALGQGPEFLTYFNYEAQQDKSGLPNDRFSAERPEGSISTLTIQRTEQRDSAMYRCASSSGGALFEKLFFGSGTQLSVL.

J is TRBJ2-7 and V is TRBV9; D not resolved. The length of the CDR3 is 13 residues. Germline-derived CDR1 and CDR2 are SGDLS and YYNGEE. V lost 0 bases to trimming and J lost 1 base, with 5 bases between them. The CDR3 nucleotides are TGTGCCAGCAGCGTAGTTCCTTCCTACGAGCAGTACTTC. It yields the protein CASSVVPSYEQYF.

The V gene is TRBV19, the J gene TRBJ2-7, with 8 nucleotides matching TRBD1. The V segment lost 6 bases and the J segment 1 base; nucleotides outside the gene matches: 11. Per the germline V gene, CDR1 is LNHDA and CDR2 is SQIVND (reference sequence). The CDR3 covers 16 residues. This CDR3 is CASSTTGQGKSYEQYF. The CDR3 nucleotides read TGTGCCAGTAGCACCACCGGACAGGGTAAATCCTACGAGCAGTACTTC.

For the CDR3, the DNA is TGTGCCAGCAGTCTAGATGGGACTAGCGGGACCAAAAACATTCAGTACTTC. Its protein product is CASSLDGTSGTKNIQYF. The J gene is TRBJ2-4, the V gene TRBV2; 13 bases align to TRBD2. V dropped 5 bases and J dropped 2; count of bases not matched to a gene: 6. Germline-derived CDR1 and CDR2 are SNHLY and FYNNEI. The CDR3 covers 17 residues.

This sequence joins TRBV5-4 and TRBJ2-3; D is perhaps TRBD1 (6 bases). The germline V gene encodes CDR1 SGHNT and CDR2 YYREEE (reference sequence). The CDR3 runs 16 residues. V was trimmed by 5 bases and J by 5 bases, leaving 21 bases between them. The CDR3, as DNA: TGTGCCAGCAGTTCACTTACAGGGCGAAAGATAGATACGCAGTATTTT. Protein product: CASSSLTGRKIDTQYF.

The CDR3 DNA follows: TGTGCCATCAGTGGGGGACAGGGCGGGGGGAAAGCTTTCTTT. It translates to CAISGGQGGGKAFF. The rearrangement uses TRBV10-3 and TRBJ1-1, with TRBD1 identical over 9 bases. Germline V gives CDR1 ENHRY, CDR2 SYGVKD. The CDR3 spans 14 residues. Trimming removed 4 bases from V and 9 bases from J; junction bases left unmatched: 9.

V is TRBV30 and J is TRBJ1-3, with 8 bases that match TRBD1. J lost 2 bases, V lost 6 bases, and 6 bases had no gene match. CDR3 length: 14 residues. Germline lookup yields CDR1 GTSNPN and CDR2 SVGIG (reference sequence). Written as DNA, the CDR3 is TGTGCCTGCCCAGACAGGGGTACTGGAAACACCATATATTTT. Translating gives CACPDRGTGNTIYF.

This rearrangement joins TRBV9 to TRBJ1-4, with D possibly TRBD1 on 5 matching bases. Per germline, CDR1 SGDLS and CDR2 YYNGEE. The CDR3 runs to 15 residues. V was pared by 0 bases and J by 4 bases, with 10 bases between. The CDR3 region is CASSVEGLINEKLFF. For the CDR3, the DNA is TGTGCCAGCAGCGTAGAGGGGCTGATTAATGAAAAACTGTTTTTT. The whole variable domain, remainder taken from reference TRBV9 and TRBJ1-4, is DSGVTQTPKHLITATGQRVTLRCSPRSGDLSVYWYQQSLDQGLQFLIQYYNGEERAKGNILERFSAQQFPDLHSELNLSSLELGDSALYFCASSVEGLINEKLFFGSGTQLSVL.

The chain recombines TRBV28 with TRBJ2-7; D possibly corresponds to TRBD1 (6 bases). Per the germline V gene, CDR1 is MDHEN and CDR2 is SYDVKM. The V and J ends lost 7 bases and 3 bases respectively, with 22 bases between them. CDR3 length equals 16 residues. CDR3 sequence (DNA): TGTGCCAGCAAGTCGGACGGCGCAGGGGACAACTACGAGCAGTACTTC. Protein product: CASKSDGAGDNYEQYF.

The gene calls are TRBV15 and TRBJ1-2, with no clear D. The CDR3 has 15 residues. The germline V gene has CDR1 LNHNV and CDR2 YYDKDF (reference sequence). The ends were cut back, 0 bases at V and 3 bases at J, with 11 bases in the middle. The CDR3 sequence: CATSRDFTDYYGYTF. CDR3 sequence (DNA): TGTGCCACCAGCAGAGATTTTACAGATTACTATGGCTACACCTTC.

The V and J genes are TRBV2 and TRBJ2-5, with TRBD2 matching 13 bases. The trim removed 3 bases at V and 3 bases at J, leaving 4 bases unmatched. Germline V gene sequence: CDR1 SNHLY, CDR2 FYNNEI. This CDR3 spans 16 amino acids. The CDR3 nucleotides are TGTGCCAGCAGTGACGGGACTAGCGGGATAAAAGAGACCCAGTACTTC. It codes for CASSDGTSGIKETQYF. The full variable domain, in which reference TRBV2 and TRBJ2-5 provide the parts outside the CDR3, is EPEVTQTPSHQVTQMGQEVILRCVPISNHLYFYWYRQILGQKVEFLVSFYNNEISEKSEIFDDQFSVERPDGSNFTLKIRSTKLEDSAMYFCASSDGTSGIKETQYFGPGTRLLVL.

The chain has TRBV6-5 and TRBJ2-7; 8 bases agree with TRBD1. Germline-derived CDR1 and CDR2 are MNHEY and SVGAGI. The CDR3 contains 14 residues. The V segment lost 5 bases and the J segment 5 bases; nucleotides outside the gene matches: 8. The DNA of the CDR3 is TGTGCCAGCAGTCCAGACAGGGGCGGCGACGAGCAGTACTTC. This codes for CASSPDRGGDEQYF.

The chain is built from TRBV19 and TRBJ1-2, with D tentatively TRBD1 (6 bases). Germline V CDR1 and CDR2: LNHDA, SQIVND (reference sequence). CDR3 size: 15 residues. Trimming pared 0 bases from V and 5 bases from J, leaving 13 bases between. In DNA, the CDR3 is TGTGCCAGTAGTATAGACCCTCAGGGGTTGTATGGCTACACCTTC. It encodes CASSIDPQGLYGYTF.

The V gene is TRBV7-2, the J gene TRBJ1-5; 9 nucleotides match TRBD1. Germline CDR1 and CDR2: SGHTA and FQGNSA. V lost 3 bases and J lost 1; bases outside the gene matches: 1. The CDR3 is made up of 15 amino acids. CDR3 in amino acids: CASSFDRGSNQPQHF. The CDR3, as DNA: TGTGCCAGCAGCTTCGACAGGGGGAGCAATCAGCCCCAGCATTTT.

The chain employs TRBV9 and TRBJ1-3; 8 bases are shared with TRBD1. Trimming removed 4 bases from V and 2 bases from J; junction bases left unmatched: 8. Germline V gene lookup returns CDR1 SGDLS and CDR2 YYNGEE. This CDR3 contains 16 residues. As DNA, the CDR3 is TGTGCCAGCAGCCCCTCGGACAGGGACCCTGGAAACACCATATATTTT. It yields the protein CASSPSDRDPGNTIYF.